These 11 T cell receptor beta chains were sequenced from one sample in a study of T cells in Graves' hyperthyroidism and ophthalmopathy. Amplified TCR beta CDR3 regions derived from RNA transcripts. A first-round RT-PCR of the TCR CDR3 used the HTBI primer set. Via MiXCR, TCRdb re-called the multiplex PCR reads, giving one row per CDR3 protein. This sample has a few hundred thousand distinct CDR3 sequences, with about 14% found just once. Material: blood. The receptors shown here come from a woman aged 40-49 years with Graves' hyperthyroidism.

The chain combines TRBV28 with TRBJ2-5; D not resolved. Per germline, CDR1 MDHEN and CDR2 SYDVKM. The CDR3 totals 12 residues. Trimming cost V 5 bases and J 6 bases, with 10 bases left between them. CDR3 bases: TGTGCCAGCAGTCTCACAAGAAAGACCCAGTACTTC. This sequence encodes CASSLTRKTQYF. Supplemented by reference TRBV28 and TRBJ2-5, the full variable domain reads DVKVTQSSRYLVKRTGEKVFLECVQDMDHENMFWYRQDPGLGLRLIYFSYDVKMKEKGDIPEGYSVSREKKERFSLILESASTNQTSMYLCASSLTRKTQYFGPGTRLLVL.

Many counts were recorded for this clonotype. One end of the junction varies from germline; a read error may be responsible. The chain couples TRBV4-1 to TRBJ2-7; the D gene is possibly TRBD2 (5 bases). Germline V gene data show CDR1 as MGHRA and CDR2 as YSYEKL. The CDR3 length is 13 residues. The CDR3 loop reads CASSQGGFNEQYF. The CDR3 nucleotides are TGTGCCAGCTCCCAAGGCGGGTTTAACGAGCAGTACTTC.

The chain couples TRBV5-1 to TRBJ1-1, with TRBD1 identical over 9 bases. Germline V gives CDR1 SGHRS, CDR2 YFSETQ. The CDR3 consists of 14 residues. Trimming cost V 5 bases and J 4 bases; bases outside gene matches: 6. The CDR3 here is CASRRDRVGTEAFF. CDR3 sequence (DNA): TGCGCCAGCAGGAGGGACAGGGTTGGCACTGAAGCTTTCTTT.

Here the CDR3 DNA reads TGTGCCAGCAGTTACGGCGAGGACTATCTACAAGAGACCCAGTACTTC. This encodes CASSYGEDYLQETQYF. The chain links TRBV6-2 or TRBV6-3 to TRBJ2-5, with a tentative D call TRBD2 (6 bases). The CDR3 spans 16 residues. With 2 bases removed from V and 2 bases from J, the gap between germline ends came to 15 bases. Germline CDR1 MNHEY, CDR2 SVGEGT.

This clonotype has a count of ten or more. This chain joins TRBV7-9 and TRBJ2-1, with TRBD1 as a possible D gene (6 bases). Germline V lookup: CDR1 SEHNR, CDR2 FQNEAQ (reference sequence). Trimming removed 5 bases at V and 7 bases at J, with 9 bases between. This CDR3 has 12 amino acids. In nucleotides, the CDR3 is TGTGCCAGCAGCCTTCAGGGGAATGAGCAGTTCTTC. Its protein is CASSLQGNEQFF.

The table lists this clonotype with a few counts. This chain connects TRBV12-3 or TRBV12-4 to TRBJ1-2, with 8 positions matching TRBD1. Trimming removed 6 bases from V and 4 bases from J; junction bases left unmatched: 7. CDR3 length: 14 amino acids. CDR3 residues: CASSRTGTGYGYTF. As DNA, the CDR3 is TGTGCCAGCAGCCGGACCGGGACAGGCTATGGCTACACCTTC.

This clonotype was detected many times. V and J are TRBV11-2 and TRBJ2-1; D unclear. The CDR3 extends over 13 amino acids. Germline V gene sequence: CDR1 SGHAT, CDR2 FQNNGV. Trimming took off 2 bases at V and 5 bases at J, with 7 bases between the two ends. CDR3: CASSLFRDNEQFF. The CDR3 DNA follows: TGTGCCAGCAGCTTATTCCGGGACAATGAGCAGTTCTTC.

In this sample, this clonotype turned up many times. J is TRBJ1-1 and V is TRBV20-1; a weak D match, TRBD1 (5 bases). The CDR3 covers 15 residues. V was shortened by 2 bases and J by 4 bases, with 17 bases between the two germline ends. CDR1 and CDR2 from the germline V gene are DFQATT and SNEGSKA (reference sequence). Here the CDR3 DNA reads TGCAGTGCTAGACTAAAATCAGGGAATCCCACTGAAGCTTTCTTT. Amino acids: CSARLKSGNPTEAFF.

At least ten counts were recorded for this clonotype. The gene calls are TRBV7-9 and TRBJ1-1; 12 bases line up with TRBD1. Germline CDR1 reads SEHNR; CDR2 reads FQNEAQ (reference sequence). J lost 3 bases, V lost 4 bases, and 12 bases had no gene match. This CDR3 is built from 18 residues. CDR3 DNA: TGTGCCAGCAGCTCCCCTCCGGGACAGGGGGCCGTCGACACTGAAGCTTTCTTT. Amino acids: CASSSPPGQGAVDTEAFF.

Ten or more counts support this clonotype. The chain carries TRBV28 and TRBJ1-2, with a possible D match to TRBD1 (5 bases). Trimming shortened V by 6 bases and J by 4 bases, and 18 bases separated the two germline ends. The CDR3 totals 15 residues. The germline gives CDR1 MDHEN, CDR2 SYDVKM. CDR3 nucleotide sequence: TGTGCCAGCAGCCCCCCGGGGACGGCCACCTATGGCTACACCTTC. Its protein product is CASSPPGTATYGYTF.

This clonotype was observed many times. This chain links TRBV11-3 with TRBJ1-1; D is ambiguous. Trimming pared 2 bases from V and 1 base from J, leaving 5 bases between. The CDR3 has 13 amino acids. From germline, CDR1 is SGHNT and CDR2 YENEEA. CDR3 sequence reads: CASSLFQNTEAFF. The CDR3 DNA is TGTGCCAGCAGCTTATTTCAGAACACTGAAGCTTTCTTT.